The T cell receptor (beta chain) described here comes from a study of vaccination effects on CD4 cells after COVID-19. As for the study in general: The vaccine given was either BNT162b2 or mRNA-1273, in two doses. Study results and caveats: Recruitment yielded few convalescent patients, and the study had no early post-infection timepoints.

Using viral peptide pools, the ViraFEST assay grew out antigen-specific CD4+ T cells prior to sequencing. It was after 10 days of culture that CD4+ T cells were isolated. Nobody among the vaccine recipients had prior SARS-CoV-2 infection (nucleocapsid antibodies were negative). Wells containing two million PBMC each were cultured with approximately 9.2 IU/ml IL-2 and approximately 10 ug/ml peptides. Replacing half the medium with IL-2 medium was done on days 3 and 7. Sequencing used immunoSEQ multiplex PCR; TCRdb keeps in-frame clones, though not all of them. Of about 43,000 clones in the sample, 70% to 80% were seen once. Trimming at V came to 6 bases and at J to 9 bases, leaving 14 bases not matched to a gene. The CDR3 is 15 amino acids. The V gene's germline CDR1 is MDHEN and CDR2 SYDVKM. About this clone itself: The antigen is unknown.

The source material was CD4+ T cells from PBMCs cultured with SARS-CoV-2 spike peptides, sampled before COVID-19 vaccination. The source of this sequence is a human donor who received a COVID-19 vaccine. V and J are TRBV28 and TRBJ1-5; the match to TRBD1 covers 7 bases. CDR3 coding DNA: TGTGCCAGCAGCTTTATAACAGGGGACCTTTGGCCCCAGCATTTT. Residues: CASSFITGDLWPQHF. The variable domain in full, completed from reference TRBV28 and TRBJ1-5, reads DVKVTQSSRYLVKRTGEKVFLECVQDMDHENMFWYRQDPGLGLRLIYFSYDVKMKEKGDIPEGYSVSREKKERFSLILESASTNQTSMYLCASSFITGDLWPQHFGDGTRLSIL.